A single sample gave rise to the 13 T cell receptor beta chains below, sequenced in a study of OX40 agonist ivuxolimab in advanced cancers. The protocol was immunoSEQ multiplex PCR, while the TCRdb copy is restricted to in-frame clones and leaves out a portion. The sample contains about 80,000 clones, 90% of which appear only once. The sample here was CD4+ or CD8+ T cells sorted from blood, taken in a trial of the OX40 agonist ivuxolimab. These receptors all stem from an adult with an advanced solid tumor such as melanoma, head and neck, liver or kidney cancer.

This clone was detected only a few times. The chain carries TRBV18 and TRBJ1-4; no definite D call. Per the germline V gene, CDR1 is KGHSH and CDR2 is LQKENI. Trimming removed 4 bases from V and 2 bases from J, with 17 bases in between. CDR3 length equals 17 residues. The CDR3 bases are TGTGCCAGCTCACGTACGGGAGAGGCCGTGACTAATGAAAAACTGTTTTTT. It translates to CASSRTGEAVTNEKLFF.

The genes are TRBV27 and TRBJ1-5, with 11 bases that match TRBD1. CDR3 length: 16 residues. The trim removed 5 bases at V and 7 bases at J, leaving 10 bases unmatched. Germline lookup yields CDR1 MNHEY and CDR2 SMNVEV (reference sequence). CDR3 DNA: TGTGCCAGCAGTACCCGGACAGGGGGCAAAAGACAGCCCCAGCATTTT. This translates into CASSTRTGGKRQPQHF.

This rearrangement joins TRBV5-3 to TRBJ1-5, with 8 bases that match TRBD1. TRBV5-3 is designated an ORF whose function remains uncertain. The CDR3 spans 14 residues. The ends lost 4 bases at V and 5 bases at J; junction bases unmatched: 5. The CDR3 spells CARSRSRGHQPQHF. CDR3 sequence (DNA): TGTGCCAGAAGCCGCTCCAGGGGGCATCAGCCCCAGCATTTT.

V is TRBV5-1 and J is TRBJ2-3; the match to TRBD2 covers 8 bases. CDR3 size: 16 residues. Germline V lookup: CDR1 SGHRS, CDR2 YFSETQ. The V segment lost 1 base and the J segment 4 bases; nucleotides outside the gene matches: 8. In nucleotides, the CDR3 is TGCGCCAGCAGCTTGTCCCGAGCGGGAGTCCCAGATACGCAGTATTTT. It encodes CASSLSRAGVPDTQYF. The full variable domain, in which reference TRBV5-1 and TRBJ2-3 provide the parts outside the CDR3, is KAGVTQTPRYLIKTRGQQVTLSCSPISGHRSVSWYQQTPGQGLQFLFEYFSETQRNKGNFPGRFSGRQFSNSRSEMNVSTLELGDSALYLCASSLSRAGVPDTQYFGPGTRLTVL.

CDR3 DNA sequence: TGTGCCAGCAGCCAGGACAGGGGCGATCAGCCCCAGCATTTT. As protein: CASSQDRGDQPQHF. V and J are TRBV28 and TRBJ1-5, with 9 bases matching TRBD1. Germline values: CDR1 MDHEN, CDR2 SYDVKM. The CDR3 is 14 residues long. Germline trimming cut 6 bases from V and 5 bases from J; bases unmatched to any gene: 5.

As for this clone: The sample has other DNA sequences that encode this CDR3 too. This chain connects TRBV7-2 to TRBJ2-1; D unclear. The V gene lost 1 base and the J gene lost 4 bases, with 11 bases spanning the gap. The CDR3 covers 15 residues. The germline V gene encodes CDR1 SGHTA and CDR2 FQGNSA. CDR3 region: CASSLEPSSYNEQFF. The CDR3 DNA reads TGTGCCAGCAGCTTAGAACCTTCCTCGTACAATGAGCAGTTCTTC.

This clone was seen a few times. The gene calls are TRBV4-1 and TRBJ1-3, with 10 bases aligning to TRBD1. With 1 base clipped from V and 5 bases from J, the junction kept 2 bases outside the gene matches. The CDR3 is made up of 15 amino acids. Germline V CDR1 and CDR2: MGHRA, YSYEKL. The CDR3 sequence is CASSQGQGARNTIYF. The CDR3 DNA follows: TGCGCCAGCAGCCAAGGACAGGGGGCGAGAAACACCATATATTTT.

The genes are TRBV18 and TRBJ2-1; D not resolved. Per germline, CDR1 KGHSH and CDR2 LQKENI. The CDR3 is made up of 16 amino acids. V was shortened by 0 bases and J by 8 bases, with 17 bases between the two germline ends. The CDR3, as DNA: TGTGCCAGCTCACCACCGGTCAGGAGCGAGGAAGATGAGCAGTTCTTC. Its translation is CASSPPVRSEEDEQFF. The full variable domain, rest sourced from reference TRBV18 and TRBJ2-1, is NAGVMQNPRHLVRRRGQEARLRCSPMKGHSHVYWYRQLPEEGLKFMVYLQKENIIDESGMPKERFSAEFPKEGPSILRIQQVVRGDSAAYFCASSPPVRSEEDEQFFGPGTRLTVL.

DNA for the CDR3: TGTGCCAGCAGCTTGGTCAGCGGGGCCGGAGGCACAGATACGCAGTATTTT. It codes for CASSLVSGAGGTDTQYF. J is TRBJ2-3 and V is TRBV7-2, with 7 bases matching TRBD2. Trimming cost V 3 bases and J 1 base; bases outside gene matches: 10. The CDR3 extends over 17 amino acids. Per the germline V gene, CDR1 is SGHTA and CDR2 is FQGNSA.

V is TRBV7-2 and J is TRBJ2-1; 7 nucleotides align to TRBD1. CDR3 length: 16 amino acids. V dropped 5 bases and J dropped 2; count of bases not matched to a gene: 9. CDR1 is SGHTA and CDR2 is FQGNSA in the germline V gene. The CDR3 coding sequence is TGTGCCAGCAGCCGAGAAACAGGGGTCCCCTACAATGAGCAGTTCTTC. Translated, it gives CASSRETGVPYNEQFF.

In the case of this clone: This same CDR3 is encoded by further DNA sequences in the sample. The chain couples TRBV6-5 to TRBJ1-4; D gene unclear. Trimming took off 2 bases at V and 5 bases at J, with 6 bases between the two ends. The CDR3 has 13 amino acids. The germline gives CDR1 MNHEY, CDR2 SVGAGI. The DNA for the CDR3 is TGTGCCAGCAGTTACGGGGTGAATGAAAAACTGTTTTTT. Protein sequence: CASSYGVNEKLFF.

The CDR3: CASSVGTGLDEKLFF. The CDR3 region has the DNA TGTGCCAGCAGCGTAGGAACAGGGTTGGATGAAAAACTGTTTTTT. The genes are TRBV9 and TRBJ1-4; D perhaps matches TRBD1 (6 bases). This CDR3 is 15 amino acids long. V lost 0 bases and J 6 bases, leaving 12 bases between the germline ends. Germline values: CDR1 SGDLS, CDR2 YYNGEE.

This chain links TRBV6-1 with TRBJ1-2; D is perhaps TRBD1 (5 bases). V lost 6 bases to trimming and J lost 4 bases, with 18 bases between them. Germline lookup yields CDR1 MNHNS and CDR2 SASEGT. The CDR3 totals 15 residues. CDR3 in amino acids: CASSQPAGTGYGYTF. The CDR3 DNA is TGTGCCAGCAGCCAACCCGCCGGGACTGGCTATGGCTACACCTTC.